Each of the 6 T cell receptor beta chains below was sequenced from the same sample in a study of blood T cell repertoires in COVID-19. The table came from immunoSEQ multiplex PCR; TCRdb's copy has only in-frame clones and leaves some out. The sample shows some 200,000 clones, 80% to 85% of them seen only once. The sequenced sample was peripheral blood. The receptors derive from a woman aged 30 to 39 who had recovered from COVID-19.

The J gene is TRBJ2-6, the V gene TRBV28, with 9 bases aligning to TRBD1. In germline, CDR1 is MDHEN, CDR2 SYDVKM. V was clipped by 6 bases and J by 2 bases; unmatched bases: 8. This CDR3 spans 17 amino acids. The CDR3 spells CASRGNRGQTGANVLTF. The CDR3 DNA reads TGTGCCAGCAGAGGGAACAGGGGGCAAACTGGGGCCAACGTCCTGACTTTC.

The chain links TRBV19 to TRBJ1-1; D gene ambiguous. V was shortened by 5 bases and J by 2 bases, with 12 bases between the two germline ends. CDR3 length: 14 residues. Germline CDR1 reads LNHDA; CDR2 reads SQIVND (reference sequence). The DNA of the CDR3 is TGTGCCAGTAGTCCCCAACAGATAAACACTGAAGCTTTCTTT. This translates into CASSPQQINTEAFF.

The chain carries TRBV11-3 and TRBJ1-1, with a possible D match to TRBD1 (5 bases). V dropped 5 bases and J dropped 3 bases, with 19 bases sitting between them. This CDR3 is built from 16 residues. Germline V lookup: CDR1 SGHNT, CDR2 YENEEA. This CDR3 is CASSPRGGAGDTEAFF. The CDR3 bases are TGTGCCAGCAGCCCCCGCGGCGGGGCGGGGGACACTGAAGCTTTCTTT.

The chain employs TRBV18 and TRBJ2-6; D might be TRBD1 (6 bases). CDR1 is KGHSH and CDR2 is LQKENI in the germline V gene. The CDR3 has 19 amino acids. V was clipped by 4 bases and J by 1 base, with 20 bases between them. The CDR3, as DNA: TGTGCCAGCTCACTAAAGGGGTCAGGGGCCAAATCTGGGGCCAACGTCCTGACTTTC. It specifies CASSLKGSGAKSGANVLTF.

Only one count was recorded for this clone. This sequence joins TRBV27 and TRBJ2-3; TRBD1 matches at 9 bases. Trimming removed 8 bases from V and 11 bases from J; junction bases left unmatched: 17. Germline values: CDR1 MNHEY, CDR2 SMNVEV (reference sequence). The CDR3 runs 15 residues. The CDR3: CASGRAGQGAPRQYF. The CDR3 DNA sequence: TGTGCCAGCGGACGAGCGGGACAGGGCGCTCCCCGGCAGTATTTT.

The chain has TRBV9 and TRBJ2-4; 7 bases fit TRBD2. This CDR3 region has 17 residues. CDR1 and CDR2 (germline): SGDLS, YYNGEE. V lost 3 bases and J lost 0; bases outside the gene matches: 9. CDR3 in amino acids: CASSAGGTTLAKNIQYF. Here the CDR3 DNA reads TGTGCCAGCAGCGCTGGGGGGACTACGCTAGCCAAAAACATTCAGTACTTC.